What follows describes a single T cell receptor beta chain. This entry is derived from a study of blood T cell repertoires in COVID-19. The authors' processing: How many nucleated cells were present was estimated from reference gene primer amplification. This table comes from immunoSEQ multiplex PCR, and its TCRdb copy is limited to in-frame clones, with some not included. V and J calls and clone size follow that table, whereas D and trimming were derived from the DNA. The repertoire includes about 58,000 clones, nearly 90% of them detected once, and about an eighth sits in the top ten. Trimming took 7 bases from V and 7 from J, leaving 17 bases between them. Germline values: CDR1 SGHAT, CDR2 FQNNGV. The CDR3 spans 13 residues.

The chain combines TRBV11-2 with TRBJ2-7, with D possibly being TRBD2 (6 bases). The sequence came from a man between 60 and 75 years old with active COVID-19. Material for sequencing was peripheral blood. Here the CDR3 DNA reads TGTGCCAGCAACCGGGACTTCGCGTATGAGCAGTACTTC. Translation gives CASNRDFAYEQYF. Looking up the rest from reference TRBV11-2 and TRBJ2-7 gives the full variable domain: EAGVAQSPRYKIIEKRQSVAFWCNPISGHATLYWYQQILGQGPKLLIQFQNNGVVDDSQLPKDRFSAERLKGVDSTLKIQPAKLEDSAVYLCASNRDFAYEQYFGPGTRLTVT.